This T cell receptor beta chain was identified during a study of human CD8 memory T cell subsets. General observations from the study: Similarly high diversity marked stem-like memory and precursor exhausted T cells, unlike effector memory cells. There were indications from Chao1 estimates that stem-like memory T cells were more diverse than precursor exhausted T cells.

The V gene's germline CDR1 is SEHNR and CDR2 FQNEAQ (reference sequence). CDR3 length: 15 residues. As for this clonotype: Its antigen remains unidentified.

The authors made TCR beta libraries using UMI-labeled 5' RACE. From the 5' RACE reads, TCRdb lists one entry per CDR3 protein and no DNA. The listing records roughly 17,000 distinct CDR3 sequences. Total CD8+ T cells underwent enrichment via negative magnetic separation. RNA originated from duplicate vials containing some 150,000 sorted CD8+ T cells per subset. This chain connects TRBV7-9 to TRBJ2-7. The TCR sequence derives from a human donor in good health. Sequences were obtained from CD8+ T cells from PBMCs. CDR3 in amino acids: CASSQTVQRLDEQYF.